The rows below give T cell receptor beta chains drawn from one sample of a study of cytomegalovirus exposure and HLA in healthy donors. The data were produced by immunoSEQ multiplex PCR, yet TCRdb's version contains in-frame clones alone and is incomplete. The sample yields 300,000 to 400,000 clones, 88% seen once. The source material was PBMCs. The receptors shown here come from a man in his thirties or forties in good health and CMV-seronegative. Each CDR3 is given with its conserved first and last residue. A D gene is named only where the DNA matches it firmly. Clone size is shown for a subset of rows, as once, few, many or a class of expanded clone.

CDR3: CASSSGTGLLEQYF; DNA: TGTGCCAGCAGTTCCGGGACAGGGTTACTCGAGCAGTACTTC; V: TRBV6-5; size: few; length: 14; D: TRBD1; J: TRBJ2-7
CDR3: CASSITGGLESVYEQYF; DNA: TGTGCCAGTAGTATTACGGGGGGCCTTGAATCCGTCTACGAGCAGTACTTC; V: TRBV19; size: .; length: 17; D: .; J: TRBJ2-7
CDR3: CASSGDSIYEQYF; DNA: TGTGCCAGCAGCGGGGACAGTATATACGAGCAGTACTTC; V: TRBV6-5; size: once; length: 13; D: TRBD1; J: TRBJ2-7
CDR3: CASSFPGADGYTF; DNA: TGCGCCAGCAGCTTCCCAGGGGCAGACGGCTACACCTTC; V: TRBV5-1; size: .; length: 13; D: .; J: TRBJ1-2
CDR3: CASSSLLSMANEKLFF; DNA: TGTGCCAGCAGTTCCCTACTTTCGATGGCTAATGAAAAACTGTTTTTT; V: TRBV6-5; size: .; length: 16; D: .; J: TRBJ1-4
CDR3: CASSLGAGRAADTQYF; DNA: TGTGCCAGCAGCTTAGGAGCGGGGAGAGCGGCAGATACGCAGTATTTT; V: TRBV11-2; size: .; length: 16; D: TRBD2; J: TRBJ2-3
CDR3: CATGRLAGVAGRETQYF; DNA: TGTGCCACTGGGCGGCTAGCGGGGGTTGCGGGGCGAGAGACCCAGTACTTC; V: TRBV2; size: .; length: 17; D: TRBD2; J: TRBJ2-5
CDR3: CASSLEGEGPEAFF; DNA: TGTGCCAGCAGCTTAGAAGGGGAAGGTCCTGAAGCTTTCTTT; V: TRBV7-9; size: few; length: 14; D: .; J: TRBJ1-1
CDR3: CASSQDPSRGIRQPQHF; DNA: TGCGCCAGCAGCCAAGACCCAAGCAGGGGGATCCGTCAGCCCCAGCATTTT; V: TRBV4-1; size: .; length: 17; D: TRBD1; J: TRBJ1-5
CDR3: CATGDVMNTEAFF; DNA: TGTGCCACAGGGGATGTAATGAACACTGAAGCTTTCTTT; V: TRBV15; size: .; length: 13; D: .; J: TRBJ1-1
CDR3: CASSLTAGIPEAFF; DNA: TGCGCCAGCAGCCTTACGGCAGGGATCCCTGAAGCTTTCTTT; V: TRBV5-1; size: .; length: 14; D: .; J: TRBJ1-1
CDR3: CAWSNTRVDYGYTF; DNA: TGTGCCTGGAGTAACACCCGGGTTGACTATGGCTACACCTTC; V: TRBV30; size: .; length: 14; D: .; J: TRBJ1-2
CDR3: CASSPTSGSPNEQFF; DNA: TGCGCCAGCAGCCCCACTAGCGGGTCCCCCAATGAGCAGTTCTTC; V: TRBV5-1; size: .; length: 15; D: TRBD2; J: TRBJ2-1
CDR3: CASSPRDRDLANYGYTF; DNA: TGTGCCAGCAGCCCCCGGGACAGGGACCTCGCTAACTATGGCTACACCTTC; V: TRBV9; size: .; length: 17; D: TRBD1; J: TRBJ1-2
CDR3: CASRYPRLGQACYTF; DNA: TGTGCAAGTCGCTACCCCCGATTGGGACAGGCTTGCTACACCTTC; V: TRBV12-2; size: .; length: 15; D: .; J: TRBJ1-2
CDR3: CASSVGTQQPQHF; DNA: TGTGCCAGTAGTGTCGGGACTCAACAGCCCCAGCATTTT; V: TRBV19; size: few; length: 13; D: .; J: TRBJ1-5
CDR3: CASSQRPTGGQMNTEAFF; DNA: TGCGCCAGCAGCCAACGGCCGACAGGGGGTCAGATGAACACTGAAGCTTTCTTT; V: TRBV4-1; size: few; length: 18; D: TRBD1; J: TRBJ1-1
CDR3: CASSLQQGVAYEQYF; DNA: TGTGCCAGCTCACTTCAACAGGGGGTGGCCTACGAGCAGTACTTC; V: TRBV18; size: .; length: 15; D: TRBD1; J: TRBJ2-7
CDR3: CASRETSGDYYEQYF; DNA: TGTGCCAGCAGAGAAACTAGCGGAGATTACTACGAGCAGTACTTC; V: TRBV6-1; size: .; length: 15; D: TRBD2; J: TRBJ2-7
CDR3: CASSGLGGIGTIYF; DNA: TGTGCCAGCAGTGGTCTGGGGGGGATCGGCACCATATATTTT; V: TRBV6-1; size: .; length: 14; D: .; J: TRBJ1-3
CDR3: CASLGTGDTEAFF; DNA: TGTGCCAGCCTGGGGACAGGGGACACTGAAGCTTTCTTT; V: TRBV2; size: .; length: 13; D: TRBD1; J: TRBJ1-1
CDR3: CASSLGTSEAFF; DNA: TGTGCCAGCAGCTTAGGTACTTCGGAAGCTTTCTTT; V: TRBV11-3; size: once; length: 12; D: .; J: TRBJ1-1
CDR3: CASSRGTRSATFQETQYF; DNA: TGTGCCAGCTCACGGGGGACTAGAAGCGCAACCTTCCAAGAGACCCAGTACTTC; V: TRBV18; size: .; length: 18; D: TRBD2; J: TRBJ2-5
CDR3: CATWDSFYEQYF; DNA: TGTGCCACGTGGGACAGCTTCTACGAGCAGTACTTC; V: TRBV6-5; size: .; length: 12; D: TRBD1; J: TRBJ2-7
CDR3: CASSLGLLYGYTF; DNA: TGCGCCAGCAGCTTGGGGCTCCTCTATGGCTACACCTTC; V: TRBV5-1; size: .; length: 13; D: .; J: TRBJ1-2
CDR3: CASSSGQDYGYTF; DNA: TGTGCCAGCAGCTCCGGACAAGACTATGGCTACACCTTC; V: TRBV7-7; size: .; length: 13; D: .; J: TRBJ1-2
CDR3: CASSQRTGNEKLFF; DNA: TGCGCCAGCAGCCAAAGGACAGGTAATGAAAAACTGTTTTTT; V: TRBV4-1; size: .; length: 14; D: TRBD1; J: TRBJ1-4
CDR3: CASSGGQGRYRGTQYF; DNA: TGTGCCAGCAGTGGTGGACAGGGGAGATATAGGGGTACGCAGTATTTT; V: TRBV6-6; size: .; length: 16; D: TRBD1; J: TRBJ2-3
CDR3: CASSLLSGGFGDTQYF; DNA: TGTGCCAGCAGTCTCTTATCGGGGGGATTTGGCGATACGCAGTATTTT; V: TRBV5-8; size: .; length: 16; D: TRBD2; J: TRBJ2-3
CDR3: CATSRDKAGTNEKLFF; DNA: TGTGCCACCAGCAGAGATAAAGCAGGGACTAATGAAAAACTGTTTTTT; V: TRBV15; size: once; length: 16; D: .; J: TRBJ1-4
CDR3: CASSSDRDTQHF; DNA: TGTGCCAGCAGCTCCGACCGGGACACCCAGCATTTT; V: TRBV7-9; size: few; length: 12; D: .; J: TRBJ1-5
CDR3: CASSQERRGGDEQFF; DNA: TGCGCCAGCAGCCAAGAGAGGCGGGGGGGTGATGAGCAGTTCTTC; V: TRBV4-1; size: .; length: 15; D: TRBD2; J: TRBJ2-1
CDR3: CASRGQAYEQYF; DNA: TGTGCCAGCAGGGGACAGGCCTACGAGCAGTACTTC; V: TRBV25-1; size: .; length: 12; D: TRBD1; J: TRBJ2-7